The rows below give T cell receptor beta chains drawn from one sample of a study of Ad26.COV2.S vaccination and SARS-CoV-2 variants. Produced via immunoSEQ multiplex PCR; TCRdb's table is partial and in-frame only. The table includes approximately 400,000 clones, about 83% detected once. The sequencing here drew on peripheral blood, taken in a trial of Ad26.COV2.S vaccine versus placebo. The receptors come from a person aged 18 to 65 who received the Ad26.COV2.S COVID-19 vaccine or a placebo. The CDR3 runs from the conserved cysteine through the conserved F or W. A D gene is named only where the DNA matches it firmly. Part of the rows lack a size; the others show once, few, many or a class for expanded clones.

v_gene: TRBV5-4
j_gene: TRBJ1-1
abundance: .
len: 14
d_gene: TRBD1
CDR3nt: TGTGCCAGCAGCCAATACGGGACAGCGCTTGAAGCTTTCTTT
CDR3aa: CASSQYGTALEAFF

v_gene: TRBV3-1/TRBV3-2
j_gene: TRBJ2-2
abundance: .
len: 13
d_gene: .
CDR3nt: TGTGCCAGCAGCCAAGATCAAACCGGGGAGCTGTTTTTT
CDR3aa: CASSQDQTGELFF

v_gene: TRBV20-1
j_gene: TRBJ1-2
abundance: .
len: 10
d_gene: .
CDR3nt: TGCAGTTCATCTCGGGGGGGCTACACCTTC
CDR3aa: CSSSRGGYTF

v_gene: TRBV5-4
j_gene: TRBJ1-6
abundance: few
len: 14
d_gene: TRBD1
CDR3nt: TGTGCCAGCAGCTTGACAGGGGATAATTCACCCCTCCACTTT
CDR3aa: CASSLTGDNSPLHF

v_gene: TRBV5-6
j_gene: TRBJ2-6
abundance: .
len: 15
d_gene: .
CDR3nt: TGTGCCAGCAGCTTGGGAATCTCTGGGGCCAACGTCCTGACTTTC
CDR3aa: CASSLGISGANVLTF

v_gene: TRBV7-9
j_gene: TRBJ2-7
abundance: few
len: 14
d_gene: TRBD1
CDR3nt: TGTGCCAGCAGCTTAAGACAGGGGTACTACGAGCAGTACTTC
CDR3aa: CASSLRQGYYEQYF

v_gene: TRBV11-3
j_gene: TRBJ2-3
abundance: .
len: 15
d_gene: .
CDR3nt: TGTGCCAGCAGCGGACGACAGAGGGGAGGAGATACGCAGTATTTT
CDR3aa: CASSGRQRGGDTQYF

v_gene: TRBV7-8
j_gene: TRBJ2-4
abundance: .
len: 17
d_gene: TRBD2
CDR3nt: TGTGCCAGCAGCATCGAACTAGCGGGGGTGGCCAGAAACATTCAGTACTTC
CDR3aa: CASSIELAGVARNIQYF

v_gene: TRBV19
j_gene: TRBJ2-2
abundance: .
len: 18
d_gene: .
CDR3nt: TGTGCCAGTAGTATAGGATCCAGTCGGATTCTGAACACCGGGGAGCTGTTTTTT
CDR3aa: CASSIGSSRILNTGELFF

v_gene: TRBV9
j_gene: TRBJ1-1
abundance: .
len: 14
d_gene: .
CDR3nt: TGTGCCAGCAGCCCGACCGGGGGGAACACTGAAGCTTTCTTT
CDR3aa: CASSPTGGNTEAFF

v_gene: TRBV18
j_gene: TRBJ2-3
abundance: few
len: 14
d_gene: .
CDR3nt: TGTGCCAGCTCTCCCGGACTAACCCCAGATACGCAGTATTTT
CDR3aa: CASSPGLTPDTQYF

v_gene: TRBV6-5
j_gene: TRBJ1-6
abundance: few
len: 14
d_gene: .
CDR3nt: TGTGCCAGCAGACCAGCTCTGGTAAATTCACCCCTCCACTTT
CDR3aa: CASRPALVNSPLHF

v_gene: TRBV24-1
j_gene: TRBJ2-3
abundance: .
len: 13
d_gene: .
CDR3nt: TGTGCCACCGGCCCGGGAACCACAGATACGCAGTATTTT
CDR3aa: CATGPGTTDTQYF

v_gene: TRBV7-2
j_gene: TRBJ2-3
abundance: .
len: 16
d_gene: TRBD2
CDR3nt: TGTGCCAGCAGCTTTAGTCGGGGGGGCAGCACAGATACGCAGTATTTT
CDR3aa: CASSFSRGGSTDTQYF

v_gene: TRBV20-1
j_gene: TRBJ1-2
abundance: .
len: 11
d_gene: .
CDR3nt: TGCAGTGCTCCCCGAACGGGAGGCTACACCTTC
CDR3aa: CSAPRTGGYTF